One and the same sample provided the 29 T cell receptor beta chains below, sequenced in a study of T cells in Graves' hyperthyroidism and ophthalmopathy (dated by TCRdb to about 2019). Receptor libraries were prepared by multiplex PCR. Sequencing took place on an Illumina HiSeq 2000. The TCR beta CDR3 regions were amplified from the RNA transcripts. The TCR CDR3 was subjected to a first round of RT-PCR using the HTBI primer set and the Qiagen OneStep RT-PCR kit. TCRdb took the public reads, trimmed them with fastp at Q25, ran MiXCR for clone calling and kept in-frame beta chains. All rows with the same CDR3 protein become a single entry with the most common DNA and genes. The sample has over 500,000 distinct CDR3 sequences on record, about 15% of them singletons. The top ten hold roughly a sixth of the sample. Sequencing was carried out using blood. All receptors come from a woman younger than 30 with Graves' ophthalmopathy.

The chain uses TRBV9 and TRBJ1-2, with D perhaps matching TRBD1 (5 bases). Trimming left V 0 bases short and J 4 bases short, with 19 bases between. This CDR3 is built from 17 residues. Germline V CDR1 and CDR2: SGDLS, YYNGEE. CDR3 in DNA: TGTGCCAGCAGCGTAGACGGAAATAGACAGCTTGGCTATGGCTACACCTTC. Translation gives CASSVDGNRQLGYGYTF.

This chain connects TRBV30 to TRBJ1-1; possible D gene TRBD1, 6 bases. This CDR3 region has 15 residues. Trimming took 1 base from V and 0 from J, leaving 12 bases between them. Germline values: CDR1 GTSNPN, CDR2 SVGIG (reference sequence). For the CDR3, the DNA is TGTGCCTGGAGTGAGGCACAGGGCTTGAACACTGAAGCTTTCTTT. Residues: CAWSEAQGLNTEAFF.

The V call is TRBV20-1, the J call TRBJ2-5; 8 bases are a match to TRBD1. There are 14 residues in the CDR3. V trimming: 1 base; J trimming: 4 bases; junction bases outside the gene matches: 5. From germline, CDR1 is DFQATT and CDR2 SNEGSKA (reference sequence). The CDR3 loop reads CSARVQGARETQYF. CDR3 nucleotide sequence: TGCAGTGCTAGAGTGCAGGGGGCGCGAGAGACCCAGTACTTC.

The sample holds many counts of this clonotype. The V gene is TRBV2, the J gene TRBJ1-1, with 9 bases lining up with TRBD1. After removal of 6 bases from V and 4 bases from J, the junction contained 6 bases not matched to a gene. Germline V gene data show CDR1 as SNHLY and CDR2 as FYNNEI. There are 14 residues in the CDR3. CDR3 protein: CASSAGQGFTEAFF. The CDR3 coding sequence is TGTGCCAGCAGCGCGGGACAGGGCTTCACTGAAGCTTTCTTT.

The table lists this clonotype with many counts. The CDR3 loop is CAWTVNYGYTF. The CDR3 bases are TGTGCCTGGACTGTGAACTATGGCTACACCTTC. The chain is built from TRBV30 and TRBJ1-2; D call uncertain. V lost 4 bases and J 2 bases, leaving 5 bases between the germline ends. Germline-derived CDR1 and CDR2 are GTSNPN and SVGIG (reference sequence). There are 11 residues in the CDR3.

This clonotype has ten or more counts. The chain carries TRBV2 and TRBJ2-5, with 9 bases matching TRBD2. V lost 6 bases and J lost 5; bases outside the gene matches: 16. Germline CDR1 reads SNHLY; CDR2 reads FYNNEI. CDR3 length equals 17 residues. The DNA of the CDR3 is TGTGCCAGCAGGAGATTCGGCGGGGGGGCGATAGGGGAGACCCAGTACTTC. It yields the protein CASRRFGGGAIGETQYF.

This clonotype was counted many times. V gene TRBV28 combines with J gene TRBJ2-2, with D unclear. This CDR3 spans 13 amino acids. Trimming left V 8 bases short and J 0 bases short, with 7 bases between. Germline V gives CDR1 MDHEN, CDR2 SYDVKM. DNA for the CDR3: TGTGCCAGCGGGCAGCCGAACACCGGGGAGCTGTTTTTT. Residues: CASGQPNTGELFF.

This clonotype was detected many times. The rearrangement joins TRBV5-1 to TRBJ1-1, with D perhaps TRBD1 (6 bases). The CDR3 is made up of 14 amino acids. Trimming pared 10 bases from V and 3 bases from J, leaving 19 bases between. Germline V lookup: CDR1 SGHRS, CDR2 YFSETQ. The CDR3 is CASFPQGRDTEAFF. The DNA for the CDR3 is TGCGCCTCATTCCCTCAGGGGCGCGACACTGAAGCTTTCTTT.

This clonotype turned up a few times. Germline is not matched at one junction end, which may reflect a read error. The rearrangement uses TRBV11-1 and TRBJ2-7; no clear D gene. The CDR3 has 13 residues. Germline assignment: CDR1 SGHAT and CDR2 FQDESV (reference sequence). CDR3 in amino acids: CARSFSQAYEQYF. CDR3 DNA: TGTGCCCGCAGCTTTAGTCAAGCCTACGAGCAGTACTTC.

The chain joins TRBV14 to TRBJ1-6; D unresolved. The CDR3 runs 13 residues. V dropped 2 bases and J dropped 13 bases, with 12 bases sitting between them. Germline V gene data show CDR1 as SGHDN and CDR2 as FVKESK. CDR3 in DNA: TGTGCCAGCAGCCAATACACCTGGATGCCCCTCCACTTT. Protein product: CASSQYTWMPLHF.

The chain links TRBV5-1 to TRBJ2-5, with 11 positions matching TRBD2. Germline V gene lookup returns CDR1 SGHRS and CDR2 YFSETQ. The CDR3 consists of 15 residues. J gave up 5 bases and V 6 bases, and 9 bases lay outside the gene matches. The CDR3 loop reads CASTRSGGAGETQYF. The CDR3 DNA reads as TGCGCCAGCACCCGTAGCGGGGGGGCCGGGGAGACCCAGTACTTC.

Comment on this clonotype: This may come from a read error, since a much larger clone is one base off. V and J are TRBV6-2 or TRBV6-3 and TRBJ2-6; D ambiguous. Germline-derived CDR1 and CDR2 are MNHEY and SVGEGT. The CDR3 is made up of 13 amino acids. The ends were cut back, 7 bases at V and 0 bases at J, with 4 bases in the middle. The CDR3 here is CASTPSGANVLTF. The CDR3 DNA reads as TGTGCCAGCACTCCCTCTGGGGCCAACGTCCTGACTTTC.

This clonotype occurred many times. This chain links TRBV29-1 with TRBJ2-1; TRBD2 matches 10 bases. The J segment lost 5 bases and the V segment lost 1 base, leaving 5 bases of the junction unmatched. CDR3 length: 15 amino acids. Germline CDR1 and CDR2: SQVTM and ANQGSEA. DNA of the CDR3: TGCAGCGTTGAAGCGTCGCTAGCGGGAGACAATGAGCAGTTCTTC. Translation gives CSVEASLAGDNEQFF.

This clonotype was observed a handful of times. The chain combines TRBV4-2 with TRBJ2-7; D remains ambiguous. V shed 1 base and J shed 0 bases, with 10 bases lying between them. The CDR3 covers 15 residues. Per the germline V gene, CDR1 is LGHNA and CDR2 is YNFKEQ. The CDR3 loop reads CASSQVDEGSYEQYF. The CDR3 DNA follows: TGTGCCAGCAGCCAAGTAGACGAAGGCTCCTACGAGCAGTACTTC.

This clonotype has a handful of counts. J is TRBJ1-5 and V is TRBV15; 7 nucleotides agree with TRBD1. V shed 0 bases, J shed 6 bases, and the junction held 8 bases outside the gene matches. This CDR3 is 16 amino acids long. Germline V gene data show CDR1 as LNHNV and CDR2 as YYDKDF (reference sequence). DNA for the CDR3: TGTGCCACCAGCAGAGATAGGGCAGGGGGTACTCAGCCCCAGCATTTT. Its translation is CATSRDRAGGTQPQHF.

The rearrangement links TRBV18 to TRBJ2-1; the match to TRBD2 covers 14 bases. The junction had 6 bases not matched to a gene; V was cut back by 3 bases and J by 2 bases. The CDR3 totals 18 residues. Germline V lookup: CDR1 KGHSH, CDR2 LQKENI. This chain's CDR3 is CASSPLGTSGGPYNEQFF. The CDR3 DNA reads as TGTGCCAGCTCACCTTTAGGGACTAGCGGGGGCCCCTACAATGAGCAGTTCTTC. Complete variable domain (other parts from reference TRBV18 and TRBJ2-1): NAGVMQNPRHLVRRRGQEARLRCSPMKGHSHVYWYRQLPEEGLKFMVYLQKENIIDESGMPKERFSAEFPKEGPSILRIQQVVRGDSAAYFCASSPLGTSGGPYNEQFFGPGTRLTVL.

V and J are TRBV9 and TRBJ1-1; 9 nucleotides agree with TRBD1. Germline V gene sequence: CDR1 SGDLS, CDR2 YYNGEE. J lost 7 bases, V lost 3 bases, and 7 bases had no gene match. The CDR3 covers 14 residues. The CDR3 protein is CASSEGWTGVEAFF. CDR3 bases: TGTGCCAGCAGCGAGGGATGGACAGGGGTTGAAGCTTTCTTT.

In this sample, this clonotype turned up many times. This chain connects TRBV5-1 to TRBJ2-7; D could derive from TRBD1 or TRBD2 (6 bases each). V gave up 4 bases and J gave up 4 bases, with 18 bases separating them. This CDR3 is built from 15 residues. CDR1 is SGHRS and CDR2 is YFSETQ in the germline V gene. The CDR3 sequence is CASSAGTFGGYEQYF. CDR3 DNA: TGCGCCAGCAGCGCGGGGACATTCGGAGGGTACGAGCAGTACTTC.

This clonotype showed up just a few times. The CDR3 bases are TGTGCCAGCAGCAACGGGTGGAACACTGAAGCTTTCTTT. Translating it yields CASSNGWNTEAFF. The chain is built from TRBV12-3 or TRBV12-4 and TRBJ1-1; D gene ambiguous. Trimming cost V 6 bases and J 1 base, with 9 bases left between them. This CDR3 has 13 residues.

The chain joins TRBV12-3 or TRBV12-4 to TRBJ2-7; 9 bases are a match to TRBD2. V shed 5 bases and J 7 bases; nucleotides not matched to a gene: 12. The CDR3 is made up of 15 amino acids. The CDR3 DNA follows: TGTGCCAGCAGTACCCCGGGACTAGCTCAGAATGAGCAGTACTTC. Its protein is CASSTPGLAQNEQYF.

This clonotype was detected ten times or more. V and J are TRBV18 and TRBJ1-1; D is uncertain. The ends were cut back, 3 bases at V and 6 bases at J, with 14 bases in the middle. This CDR3 has 14 residues. Germline V gives CDR1 KGHSH, CDR2 LQKENI. DNA for the CDR3: TGTGCCAGCTCACCTATTAAAGGAAGTCCTGAAGCTTTCTTT. Translation gives CASSPIKGSPEAFF.

This clonotype was seen repeatedly, ten times or more. The chain links TRBV28 to TRBJ2-7; either TRBD1 or TRBD2 may fit D (5 bases each). CDR1 MDHEN and CDR2 SYDVKM come from the germline V gene. V lost 5 bases and J lost 4, with 18 bases in between. The CDR3 loop spans 15 amino acids. CDR3 in DNA: TGTGCCAGCAGTACCTCGACAGACGCGGGTTACGAGCAGTACTTC. Its protein is CASSTSTDAGYEQYF.

The chain has TRBV6-1 and TRBJ2-1; 9 nucleotides line up with TRBD1. The V segment lost 6 bases and the J segment 9 bases; nucleotides outside the gene matches: 6. This CDR3 region has 13 residues. The germline V gene encodes CDR1 MNHNS and CDR2 SASEGT. The CDR3 loop reads CASRWDRASEQFF. CDR3 nucleotides: TGTGCCAGCAGATGGGACAGGGCTAGTGAGCAGTTCTTC.

The chain uses TRBV7-8 and TRBJ1-1; TRBD1 might be the D (5 bases). Germline-derived CDR1 and CDR2 are SGHVS and FQNEAQ. V was cut by 7 bases and J by 2 bases, with 17 bases left in between. The CDR3 spans 15 residues. The CDR3 nucleotides read TGTGCCAGCATAAATTCCAGGGTTTATAACACTGAAGCTTTCTTT. Amino acids: CASINSRVYNTEAFF.

This clonotype was counted ten times or more. This CDR3 is CSVWVLADTGELFF. In DNA form, the CDR3 reads TGCAGCGTTTGGGTCCTAGCGGACACCGGGGAGCTGTTTTTT. The chain links TRBV29-1 to TRBJ2-2, with 7 bases matching TRBD2. The CDR3 sequence is 14 residues long. V was clipped by 5 bases and J by 3 bases; unmatched bases: 6. Germline V gives CDR1 SQVTM, CDR2 ANQGSEA.

In its sample, this clonotype was seen a few times. This chain connects TRBV7-3 to TRBJ2-3, with D tentatively TRBD2 (5 bases). Germline CDR1 SGHTA, CDR2 FQGTGA. Trimming left V 1 base short and J 0 bases short, with 8 bases between. The CDR3 runs to 15 residues. The CDR3 bases are TGTGCCAGCAGCTTAAATAGCGCTAGCACAGATACGCAGTATTTT. It is translated as CASSLNSASTDTQYF.

This clonotype appeared a few times. This chain links TRBV10-3 with TRBJ2-7; D might be TRBD1 (5 bases). Germline V lookup: CDR1 ENHRY, CDR2 SYGVKD. V dropped 6 bases and J dropped 2 bases, with 11 bases sitting between them. This CDR3 region has 13 residues. CDR3 loop: CAIRDNRTYEQYF. The CDR3 DNA sequence: TGTGCCATCAGGGACAATCGCACCTACGAGCAGTACTTC.

This chain connects TRBV6-2 or TRBV6-3 to TRBJ1-6, with unresolved D. CDR3 length equals 15 residues. Germline assignment: CDR1 MNHEY and CDR2 SVGEGT. V lost 0 bases, J lost 7 bases, and 10 bases lay in between. As DNA, the CDR3 is TGTGCCAGCAGTTACTCGATCACCTGCAATTCACCCCTCCACTTT. As protein: CASSYSITCNSPLHF.

The rearrangement uses TRBV6-2 or TRBV6-3 and TRBJ2-5; 9 nucleotides align to TRBD2. Unmatched junction bases numbered 8, after V lost 7 bases and J lost 5 bases. This CDR3 comprises 14 residues. Germline V gene lookup returns CDR1 MNHEY and CDR2 SVGEGT. This CDR3 reads CASKVAGEGETQYF. The DNA of the CDR3 is TGTGCCAGCAAGGTAGCGGGAGAGGGGGAGACCCAGTACTTC.